This TCR beta chain comes out of a study of T-cell reconstitution after alpha-beta-depleted transplantation in children. The germline gives CDR1 LGHDT, CDR2 YNNKEL (reference sequence). With V trimmed by 2 bases and J by 3 bases, 4 bases remained unmatched. The CDR3 spans 15 residues. Unique molecular identifiers were incorporated when the TCRbeta library was constructed. TCRdb redid the calling of the PCR reads with MiXCR, one entry per CDR3 protein. The profile shows approximately 490,000 distinct CDR3 sequences, about 10% of them singletons. Notes on this clonotype: Its antigen is not identified.

Study conclusions and caveats: TCRbeta diversity was high at day 60 in some patients (a result of surviving recipient T cells and thymic progenitors). In patients about two months after transplant, alpha-beta T cells reportedly arose from several hundred expanded graft clones.

The chain links TRBV3-1 to TRBJ2-7, with 10 nucleotides matching TRBD2. The TCR sequence derives from a child aged 2 to 10 with inherited bone marrow failure, due to receive a stem cell transplant. Sequenced here: PBMCs, sampled before TCRalphabeta/CD19-depleted stem cell transplant. Here the CDR3 reads CASSQSSGRFYEQYF. In nucleotides, the CDR3 is TGTGCCAGCAGCCAAAGTAGCGGGAGGTTCTACGAGCAGTACTTC.